The 14 T cell receptor beta chains below were found in one sample sequenced in a study of blood T cell repertoires in COVID-19. Clones were sequenced by immunoSEQ multiplex PCR, and TCRdb holds only the in-frame ones, with some missing. The sample yields over 50,000 clones, approximately 88% seen once. Material for sequencing was peripheral blood. These receptors all come from a human donor in a cohort sampled during active COVID-19.

The V gene is TRBV5-4, the J gene TRBJ2-3; 8 nucleotides line up with TRBD2. CDR1 and CDR2 (germline): SGHNT, YYREEE (reference sequence). V was clipped by 4 bases and J by 5 bases; unmatched bases: 12. This CDR3 region has 16 residues. The CDR3 DNA sequence: TGTGCCAGCAGCCCGGAGGCGGGAGGTTGGAAAGATACGCAGTATTTT. Its protein product is CASSPEAGGWKDTQYF.

V and J are TRBV7-2 and TRBJ2-2, with D perhaps TRBD2 (7 bases). Trimming pared 7 bases from V and 6 bases from J, leaving 18 bases between. The CDR3 has 15 amino acids. The V gene's germline CDR1 is SGHTA and CDR2 FQGNSA. CDR3 DNA sequence: TGTGCCAGCATCCCGCTGGGGGGGCTCGCCGGGGAGCTGTTTTTT. This encodes CASIPLGGLAGELFF.

The chain couples TRBV6-5 to TRBJ1-2; weak D call: TRBD1 (6 bases). Germline V gives CDR1 MNHEY, CDR2 SVGAGI. The CDR3 length is 14 residues. With 7 bases removed from V and 8 bases from J, the gap between germline ends came to 20 bases. DNA of the CDR3: TGTGCCAGCACCCTCTACAGGGTGGGAAACGGCTACACCTTC. Translation: CASTLYRVGNGYTF.

The CDR3 DNA follows: TGCGCCAGCAGCTCGGACAAGAACTATGGCTACACCTTC. Translation: CASSSDKNYGYTF. The chain is built from TRBV5-1 and TRBJ1-2; D perhaps matches TRBD1 (5 bases). The germline V and J ends were trimmed by 3 bases and 2 bases, with 8 bases remaining between them. Germline-derived CDR1 and CDR2 are SGHRS and YFSETQ. There are 13 residues in the CDR3.

In this sample, this clone turned up once. CDR3 coding DNA: TGTGCCAGCAGTACTCAAGCAGATACGCAGTATTTT. Amino acids: CASSTQADTQYF. V gene TRBV2 combines with J gene TRBJ2-3; D not certain. The CDR3 runs to 12 residues. Germline CDR1 SNHLY, CDR2 FYNNEI. Trimming shortened V by 5 bases and J by 4 bases, and 7 bases separated the two germline ends.

The rearrangement joins TRBV9 to TRBJ2-1; TRBD2 is a possible D gene (6 bases). Germline values: CDR1 SGDLS, CDR2 YYNGEE. Trimming stripped 2 bases from V and 9 bases from J, with 18 bases between. CDR3 length: 15 amino acids. The CDR3 nucleotides are TGTGCCAGCAGCGTGTTCTCGACTAGTTGGGGTGAGCAGTTCTTC. The encoded protein is CASSVFSTSWGEQFF.

The chain links TRBV7-2 to TRBJ2-3, with a weak D call TRBD1 (6 bases). V was trimmed by 5 bases and J by 5 bases, leaving 14 bases between them. Germline CDR1 is SGHTA and CDR2 is FQGNSA. The CDR3 length is 14 residues. The CDR3 nucleotides are TGTGCCAGCAGCCTCGTGGGGGCCCTAGATACGCAGTATTTT. It codes for CASSLVGALDTQYF. The entire variable domain, with the rest obtained from reference TRBV7-2 and TRBJ2-3, is as follows: GAGVSQSPSNKVTEKGKDVELRCDPISGHTALYWYRQSLGQGLEFLIYFQGNSAPDKSGLPSDRFSAERTGGSVSTLTIQRTQQEDSAVYLCASSLVGALDTQYFGPGTRLTVL.

This chain connects TRBV18 to TRBJ1-2, with 7 bases fitting TRBD1. This CDR3 spans 15 amino acids. From germline, CDR1 is KGHSH and CDR2 LQKENI. V shed 4 bases and J 6 bases; nucleotides not matched to a gene: 11. The CDR3 DNA sequence: TGTGCCAGCTCACTAAGTCAACAGGGGCGAGATGGCTACACCTTC. As protein: CASSLSQQGRDGYTF.

CDR3 in amino acids: CASSEFKAGSSYNEQFF. In DNA, the CDR3 is TGCGCCAGCAGTGAGTTCAAGGCGGGCAGCTCCTACAATGAGCAGTTCTTC. V and J are TRBV10-1 and TRBJ2-1; D perhaps matches TRBD2 (5 bases). V shed 1 base and J shed 0 bases, with 13 bases lying between them. Germline V gene lookup returns CDR1 WNHNN and CDR2 SYGVQD (reference sequence). The CDR3 runs to 17 residues.

The chain has TRBV20-1 and TRBJ1-4; tentatively, D is TRBD1 (6 bases). CDR1 DFQATT and CDR2 SNEGSKA come from the germline V gene (reference sequence). This CDR3 contains 17 residues. Trimming cost V 3 bases and J 8 bases, with 25 bases left between them. The DNA for the CDR3 is TGCAGTGCTAGTCTCTCAGGGGCCGTAATGAACGAGGAAAAACTGTTTTTT. Encoded protein: CSASLSGAVMNEEKLFF.

This chain uses TRBV5-4 with TRBJ1-1; D uncertain. The germline V and J ends were trimmed by 0 bases and 1 base, with 4 bases remaining between them. This CDR3 has 13 residues. Germline values: CDR1 SGHNT, CDR2 YYREEE (reference sequence). In DNA form, the CDR3 reads TGTGCCAGCAGCTTGGACTCGAACACTGAAGCTTTCTTT. Translating it yields CASSLDSNTEAFF.

The chain links TRBV7-2 to TRBJ2-1, with D perhaps matching TRBD2 (6 bases). The length of the CDR3 is 15 residues. CDR1 is SGHTA, CDR2 FQGNSA, per germline. V gave up 3 bases and J gave up 2 bases, with 11 bases separating them. CDR3 amino acids: CASSFGGATYNEQFF. As DNA, the CDR3 is TGTGCCAGCAGCTTCGGCGGGGCCACCTACAATGAGCAGTTCTTC. Using reference TRBV7-2 and TRBJ2-1 for the parts outside the CDR3, the full variable domain is GAGVSQSPSNKVTEKGKDVELRCDPISGHTALYWYRQSLGQGLEFLIYFQGNSAPDKSGLPSDRFSAERTGGSVSTLTIQRTQQEDSAVYLCASSFGGATYNEQFFGPGTRLTVL.

V and J are TRBV30 and TRBJ1-2, with 12 bases fitting TRBD1. The germline V gene has CDR1 GTSNPN and CDR2 SVGIG (reference sequence). CDR3 length: 16 amino acids. The J segment lost 2 bases and the V segment lost 0 bases, leaving 4 bases of the junction unmatched. The CDR3 protein is CAWSVPGTGGNYGYTF. The CDR3, as DNA: TGTGCCTGGAGTGTACCAGGGACAGGGGGCAACTATGGCTACACCTTC.

The sample holds a few counts of this clone. This chain uses TRBV3-1 (or the pseudogene TRBV3-2) with TRBJ1-5, with D tentatively TRBD1 (6 bases). Germline lookup yields CDR1 LGHDT and CDR2 YNNKEL (reference sequence). CDR3 length equals 13 residues. V was cut by 6 bases and J by 6 bases, with 12 bases left in between. The CDR3 DNA follows: TGTGCCAGCAGTCCTGGACAGCTTCAGCCCCAGCATTTT. As protein: CASSPGQLQPQHF.